The rows below give T cell receptor beta chains drawn from one sample of a study of blood T cell repertoires in COVID-19. Measured with immunoSEQ multiplex PCR; TCRdb has only the in-frame clones, and not every one. The sample shows some 200,000 clones, about 83% of them seen only once. The sample comprised peripheral blood. These receptors all come from a woman aged 45 to 65 with active or convalescent COVID-19. CDR3s include the opening cysteine and the closing phenylalanine or tryptophan. The D gene is left open where the match is weak. Some rows mark clone size as missing; the rest say once, few, many or name a class of expanded clone.

v_call	j_call	cdr3_length	clone_size	d_call	cdr3_nt	cdr3_aa
TRBV11-2	TRBJ2-2	15	.	TRBD1	TGTGCCAGCAGGACCGGGACAGGGAACACCGGGGAGCTGTTTTTT	CASRTGTGNTGELFF
TRBV19	TRBJ1-2	14	.	.	TGTGCCAGTAGTGATAGGAACCTCCCGGGGGGCTACACCTTC	CASSDRNLPGGYTF
TRBV5-6	TRBJ1-3	14	.	.	TGTGCCAGCAGCTCGCTGAGCTCTGGAAACACCATATATTTT	CASSSLSSGNTIYF
TRBV18	TRBJ1-3	16	.	TRBD1	TGTGCCAGCTCACCCACGGACAGGGCGGGTGGAAACACCATATATTTT	CASSPTDRAGGNTIYF
TRBV2	TRBJ1-2	13	many	.	TGTGCCAGCAGTTTCGGGTCGATCTATGGCTACACCTTC	CASSFGSIYGYTF
TRBV5-1	TRBJ1-4	15	.	.	TGCGCCAGCAGCTGGGGAGTAGCAACTAATGAAAAACTGTTTTTT	CASSWGVATNEKLFF
TRBV27	TRBJ2-7	16	.	TRBD1	TGTGCCAGCAGTCGCTCGACAGGGGGCCTTCTCTACGAGCAGTACTTC	CASSRSTGGLLYEQYF
TRBV11-2	TRBJ1-5	14	once	.	TGTGCCAGCAGCTTAGAAGCAGGTACAATGCCCCAGCATTTT	CASSLEAGTMPQHF
TRBV15	TRBJ2-2	15	few	.	TGTGCCACCAGCAGGGGACACCTGAACACCGGGGAGCTGTTTTTT	CATSRGHLNTGELFF
TRBV5-4	TRBJ2-3	15	.	.	TGTGCCAGCAGCTTAAACGGGATACACACAGATACGCAGTATTTT	CASSLNGIHTDTQYF
TRBV28	TRBJ1-2	13	.	.	TGTGCCAGCACCCAGCGGCCTCTCTATGGCTACACCTTC	CASTQRPLYGYTF
TRBV6-4	TRBJ1-1	14	.	.	TGTGCCAGCTCCCGGGGTGAGGGGAACACTGAAGCTTTCTTT	CASSRGEGNTEAFF
TRBV5-1	TRBJ1-2	14	.	TRBD1	TGCGCCAGCAGCTTGGGGACAGGGGCTATTGGCTACACCTTC	CASSLGTGAIGYTF
TRBV4-1	TRBJ2-7	14	once	.	TGCGCCAGCAGCCAAGAAGTCAGGTCCTACGAGCAGTACTTC	CASSQEVRSYEQYF
TRBV30	TRBJ1-2	12	.	TRBD1	TGTGCAGGGACAGGGGAATATTATGGCTACACCTTC	CAGTGEYYGYTF
TRBV15	TRBJ1-2	12	.	.	TGTGCCACCAGCAGACAGAACTATGGCTACACCTTC	CATSRQNYGYTF
TRBV5-1	TRBJ1-2	18	few	TRBD1	TGCGCCAGCAGCTTGGGGGCGACAGGGCCCGCCGCTAACTATGGCTACACCTTC	CASSLGATGPAANYGYTF
TRBV20-1	TRBJ1-4	11	.	.	TGCAGTGGATGGACAGCTGAAAAACTGTTTTTT	CSGWTAEKLFF
TRBV5-6	TRBJ2-2	14	.	TRBD2	TGTGCCAGCGGGAGGGCCCTGAACACCGGGGAGCTGTTTTTT	CASGRALNTGELFF
TRBV5-1	TRBJ2-3	14	.	TRBD1	TGCGCCAGCAGCACGGGACAGGGGTCGGATACGCAGTATTTT	CASSTGQGSDTQYF
TRBV28	TRBJ1-1	14	.	.	TGTGCCAGCAGTTACTCACGGTCCCGTCCGCAAGCTTTCTTT	CASSYSRSRPQAFF
TRBV4-1	TRBJ1-3	16	.	.	TGCGCCAGCAGCCAGGGGGGGGTTGCATTGGGAAACACCATATATTTT	CASSQGGVALGNTIYF
TRBV2	TRBJ2-3	14	.	TRBD2	TGTGCCAGCACCCTAGCGGGGAGCACAGATACGCAGTATTTT	CASTLAGSTDTQYF
TRBV10-2	TRBJ1-5	16	once	.	TGCGCCAGCAGTGTGGGGGCGGGGGCGAAGATCCAGCCCCAGCATTTT	CASSVGAGAKIQPQHF
TRBV6-5	TRBJ2-3	15	.	.	TGTGCCAGCAGTTACAGTCTAGCGAGCACAGATACGCAGTATTTT	CASSYSLASTDTQYF
TRBV12-3/TRBV12-4	TRBJ1-4	13	.	.	TGTGCCACCGCTGACAGCGTTAATGAAAAACTGTTTTTT	CATADSVNEKLFF
TRBV19	TRBJ1-1	15	.	.	TGTGCCAGTAGTGGCCGTGGGTTCGGCGGCACTGAAGCTTTCTTT	CASSGRGFGGTEAFF
TRBV27	TRBJ1-5	14	once	.	TGTGCCAGCAGTTTATATCAGTGCAATCAGCCCCAGCATTTT	CASSLYQCNQPQHF
TRBV7-9	TRBJ1-1	12	.	TRBD1	TGTGCCAGCAGCCGGGACAGGGGTGAAGCTTTCTTT	CASSRDRGEAFF
TRBV7-2	TRBJ2-7	14	few	.	TGTGCCAGCAGCGGGGACTCCAATGCCTACGAGCAGTACTTC	CASSGDSNAYEQYF
TRBV6-5	TRBJ1-2	15	.	TRBD1	TGTGCCAGCAGCCGGGACAGTGTGGCTAACTATGGCTACACCTTC	CASSRDSVANYGYTF
TRBV5-6	TRBJ1-2	16	once	.	TGTGCCAGCAGCCCCTATTCGACAGTGTTATTCGCTGGCTACACCTTC	CASSPYSTVLFAGYTF
TRBV24-1	TRBJ2-7	13	.	.	TGTGCCACCAGTGATGGGGCCAGCACCGAGCAGTACTTC	CATSDGASTEQYF
TRBV24-1	TRBJ2-7	13	.	.	TGTGCCACCCGGGCCCGGGATTCCTACGAGCAGTACTTC	CATRARDSYEQYF
TRBV27	TRBJ2-6	17	.	TRBD1	TGTGCCAGTTCCCGGGACAGGGAGGCCTCTGGGGCCAACGTCCTGACTTTC	CASSRDREASGANVLTF
TRBV12-3/TRBV12-4	TRBJ1-3	11	.	.	TGTGCCAGCATAAGAGCGGACACCATATATTTT	CASIRADTIYF
TRBV27	TRBJ1-2	15	.	TRBD1	TGTGCCAGCAGTTTATCAACGACAGGGTTCTATGGCTACACCTTC	CASSLSTTGFYGYTF
TRBV28	TRBJ1-4	13	.	.	TGTGCCAGCAGTTTTCCGGTCCTAGAAAAACTGTTTTTT	CASSFPVLEKLFF
TRBV7-9	TRBJ2-3	14	.	TRBD2	TGTGCCAGCAGTTGGACTAGCGGTGGAGATACGCAGTATTTT	CASSWTSGGDTQYF
TRBV3-1/TRBV3-2	TRBJ2-5	15	.	.	TGTGCCAGCAGCCCCCAACTAGTTTCCCGGGTGACCCAGTACTTC	CASSPQLVSRVTQYF
TRBV6-5	TRBJ1-1	11	.	TRBD1	TGTGCCAGTCACAGGGGCACTGAAGCTTTCTTT	CASHRGTEAFF
TRBV6-4	TRBJ1-1	13	.	.	TGTGCCAGCAGTGAGTCCAGGGTTACTGAAGCTTTCTTT	CASSESRVTEAFF
TRBV18	TRBJ1-1	15	.	.	TGTGCCAGCTCACCACTTACAGGGCCGAACACTGAAGCTTTCTTT	CASSPLTGPNTEAFF
TRBV6-1	TRBJ2-1	17	.	.	TGTGCCAGCAGTGATAAGCTGGGAGAGAGCTCCTACAATGAGCAGTTCTTC	CASSDKLGESSYNEQFF
TRBV11-3	TRBJ2-5	15	.	.	TGTGCCAGCAGCTTAGGTCCGGGGAGGCAAGAGACCCAGTACTTC	CASSLGPGRQETQYF
TRBV4-1	TRBJ1-2	15	once	.	TGCGCCAGCAGCCAGGGCAGGGAAGCTAACTATGGCTACACCTTC	CASSQGREANYGYTF
TRBV11-2	TRBJ2-5	13	.	.	TGTGCCAGCAGCCTCGGAAACGGGGAGACCCAGTACTTC	CASSLGNGETQYF
TRBV7-9	TRBJ1-1	14	.	.	TGTGCCAGCAGCTCGATCGGGGGGCCTACTGAAGCTTTCTTT	CASSSIGGPTEAFF
TRBV28	TRBJ2-7	15	.	TRBD1	TGTGCCAGCAGTTTCACCGGGACAGGACCCTACGAGCAGTACTTC	CASSFTGTGPYEQYF
TRBV9	TRBJ2-3	15	once	TRBD1	TGTGCCAGCGCGGTAGCGCAGGGGGCCAATTATACGCAGTATTTT	CASAVAQGANYTQYF
TRBV4-1	TRBJ1-5	16	few	.	TGCGCCAGCAGCCTCACGGCAGGGGCAAGCAATCAGCCCCAGCATTTT	CASSLTAGASNQPQHF
TRBV4-1	TRBJ2-3	18	.	TRBD2	TGCGCCAGCAGCCAAGAATCCGGACTAGCGGGGGTCGTAGATACGCAGTATTTT	CASSQESGLAGVVDTQYF
TRBV5-1	TRBJ1-1	12	.	TRBD1	TGCGCCAGCAACAGGGGAGACACTGAAGCTTTCTTT	CASNRGDTEAFF
TRBV7-9	TRBJ2-7	18	.	TRBD2	TGTGCCAGCAGCTTAGTGGTGACTAGCGGGAGTACAACCTACGAGCAGTACTTC	CASSLVVTSGSTTYEQYF